The subject of this entry is one TCR beta chain. Antigen: not known. Trimming cost V 4 bases and J 2 bases; bases outside gene matches: 8. CDR1 is LGHDT, CDR2 YNNKEL, per germline (reference sequence). The CDR3 sequence is 16 residues long. TCRdb reprocessed the 5' RACE reads via MiXCR and lists one record per CDR3 protein. The sample has about 370,000 distinct CDR3 sequences, roughly 27% seen once. This sample stems from a study of identical twins' blood T cells. On the study more broadly: About 50 million reads covered six alpha-chain and six beta-chain libraries.

Notes on the study in general: Abundant TCRbeta CDR3s overlapped more between twins than with unrelated donors.

The specimen sequenced was PBMCs. The chain recombines TRBV3-1 with TRBJ2-3; 8 bases align to TRBD2. The clonotype originates from a woman between 18 and 55 years old in good health. The DNA for the CDR3 is TGTGCCAGCAGCCCTTGGACTAGCAGTACCACAGATACGCAGTATTTT. Translating it yields CASSPWTSSTTDTQYF.